This T cell receptor (beta chain) originates from a study of cytomegalovirus exposure and HLA in healthy donors (TCRdb year 2017). In the study overall: An earlier analysis of 587 of the donors reported 276 Gb of sequence data and around 120 million unique TCR beta sequences obtained from about 180 million T cells. Among the approximately 430 genotyped donors, around 81% belonged to the genetic ancestry cluster associated with self-reported Caucasian donors. All discovery cohort repertoires had been generated using a single sequencing platform. In the later analysis, no new phenotypic data were used to find candidate immune exposures; instead, reliance was placed on TCR beta sequences and their occurrence across donors. High-throughput TCR immunosequencing, statistical association of individual TCRs with disease status, and machine learning were combined to predict cytomegalovirus infection status. HLA typing covered class I and class II loci at four-digit resolution. To decide whether each TCR beta V gene segment behaved as functional or pseudogenic, an earlier analysis of some 600 of the donors relied on high-throughput TCR beta sequencing. A later genetic analysis used genome-wide SNP genotypes for about 65% of the 666 donors, treating that subset as a discovery cohort. Among a few hundred genotyped donors of the cohort, an average of 235,054 unique TCR beta nucleotide sequences were sequenced per donor, roughly 20% of them non-productive. A few DR-DQ haplotypes were handled as single units for association and clustering because linkage in the cohort was strong. Donor age, sex, ethnicity and CMV serostatus were compiled together with the repertoire data. To study patterns of TCR occurrence, a later analysis re-analyzed previously published TCR beta repertoires from just over 650 donors and added high-resolution HLA genotyping. The number of typed donors differed by locus: 629-630 for A, B, C, DRB1 and DQB1; some 500 for DQA1; around 580 for DPA1; and about 450 for DPB1. The study used immunosequencing to profile the T cell repertoires of 666 subjects and linked those repertoires to cytomegalovirus serostatus. The study aimed to test whether signatures of past pathogen exposure could be identified by cataloging public T cell receptors. Roughly 320 gigabases of sequencing data and 70 million to 95 million unique TCR sequences made up an early release that covered 500 to 650 HLA-typed donors. Besides the first cohort of roughly 700 subjects, a separate validation cohort made up of roughly 130 different subjects was used. Here is what the overall study found, with its caveats: Some IMGT-functional V segments, including TRBV6-2 and TRBV6-3, could not be distinguished by the 87-base-pair reads and were therefore excluded. In both the original and validation cohorts, the classifier was reported to diagnose cytomegalovirus status with high specificity and sensitivity. A later genetic analysis reported fewer N-insertions in productive TCRs among donors in an Asian-associated ancestry cluster than the approximately 670-donor mean. In an earlier analysis of around 600 of the donors, most TCR beta V segments appeared in productive rearrangements about 87% or about 30% of the time, broadly matching IMGT annotations. A few of the identified cytomegalovirus-associated TCR beta chains were confirmed in vitro to be specific for cytomegalovirus antigens. The earlier analysis of some 540 of the donors excluded approximately 17 rarely observed V segments, including chromosome 9 orphons, because counts were too low. The authors suggested that the approach could potentially be generalized to other disease states and immunological phenotypes. Because some donors lacked HLA typing at each locus, the association tests relied only on the typed subset. In a later analysis, about 16,000 TCR beta sequences were associated with specific HLA alleles at a false discovery rate of 0.05. A later analysis reported that several top co-occurrence clusters appeared linked to parvovirus B19, influenza, CMV and Epstein-Barr virus. Across donors, most TCR sequences were observed very rarely, whereas some public TCRs were present in many individuals. Strong co-occurrence of HLA alleles, especially DR and DQ, made assigning TCR associations to individual alleles difficult. A further reported finding was that TCR beta sequences accurately predicted the HLA-A and HLA-B alleles for most subjects in the first cohort. Correlated functional status among segregating V segments might be attributable to linkage disequilibrium, but an unknown experimental factor could not be ruled out. Only TCR beta chains were sequenced in this cohort, and the absence of alpha or paired-chain data limited detectable features. A later analysis found that TCR association rates varied across HLA loci, with DRB1 alleles showing the most associated TCRs and HLA-C alleles the fewest. CMV serostatus was the only immune exposure information available for the cohort. The presence/absence analyses assumed that sequencing depth was roughly uniform across donors, and that assumption may not be true. A total of 164 TCR beta chains were listed by the study as associated with cytomegalovirus. A cluster of highly shared sequence variants was judged likely to be a technical artifact of the sequencing pipeline. V-gene and J-gene trimming of TCR beta chains was associated with a missense DCLRE1C variant in a later genetic analysis, and the association was replicated in an independent cohort. A later analysis found that HLA-associated TCR beta chains were more clonally expanded and had lower generation probabilities than equally common non-associated chains. Most CMV-associated TCR beta chains appeared to be HLA-restricted in a later analysis, and the HLA associations seemed to be driven largely by CMV exposure.

A remark on this clone: This receptor's antigen is unknown. No clone much larger than this one lies a single base away; base qualities are absent.

The library relied on the immunoSEQ multiplex PCR assay. The multiplex PCR relied on a mix of 60 forward primers for TCR Vbeta segments and 13 reverse primers for TCR Jbeta segments. A multiplex PCR assay on genomic DNA amplified the CDR3 region of rearranged TCR beta genes. The amplified TCR beta libraries were sequenced on the Illumina HiSeq System as 87-base-pair reads. The source study handled its data this way. A later analysis counted 75 million to 100 million unique TCR beta chains across the 670 or so repertoires, and roughly 9.9 million of these chains were shared by at least two donors. To remove PCR and sequencing errors, raw reads were error-corrected and collapsed into unique sequences using a nearest-neighbor algorithm that merged closely related sequences. V, D and J gene segments were assigned by aligning CDR3 sequences to IMGT reference sequences. For a sequence to be retained, at least a six-nucleotide match to both a V gene segment and a J gene segment was required. Rearrangements were called productive when the CDR3 lacked stop codons and stayed in frame with V and J; all others were non-productive. Following IMGT convention, CDR3 was defined as the stretch from the second conserved V-encoded cysteine up to the conserved J-encoded phenylalanine. The earlier analysis of 500 to 600 of the donors excluded sequences that lacked an unambiguous match to a single V gene segment. In an earlier analysis of 587 of the donors, a V segment was called functional when productive rearrangements were above 56.7%, and segregating when the standard deviation between donors exceeded 5%. A statistical classification framework was built to diagnose cytomegalovirus status from the catalog of TCR beta chain sequences. V and J gene assignment, in a later analysis, came from comparing TCR nucleotide sequences with IMGT/GENE-DB human TR gene sequences. The TCRdist pipeline was used in a later analysis to assign CDR3 sequences and most-parsimonious VDJ recombination scenarios. In a later analysis, each TCR beta chain was defined by its CDR3 amino acid sequence together with its V-gene family, and reads without a unique V-gene family were excluded. A later analysis removed several hundred highly shared, low-generation-probability nucleotide sequences to deal with suspected cross-contamination and a sequencing artifact. In a later analysis, a clonal expansion index for each public chain was calculated from normalized within-repertoire ranks of inferred template counts. In a later analysis, generation probabilities were computed with a VDJ recombination model fitted to out-of-frame rearrangements, and the resulting probabilities were checked against IGoR. In a later analysis, TCR-TCR, TCR-HLA and TCR-CMV co-occurrence was scored with hypergeometric tests, and a repertoire-size bias correction was applied to TCR pairs. To estimate false discovery rates, a later analysis permuted the HLA or CMV assignments 20 times. A later analysis grouped co-occurring TCRs with DBSCAN, adding TCRdist sequence similarity when clustering within HLA-allele-positive subsets. Repertoires with fewer than 30,000 or more than 120,000 public chains were left out of co-occurrence clustering, as were five repertoires with anomalous nucleotide sharing. TCRdb carries this immuneACCESS record with in-frame sequences only. Its versions omit some clonotypes, under half of them owing to an unresolved V gene in the studies checked, with the rest unexplained. V, J and clone size derive from that table, while D and trimming were established from the DNA sequence. The sample table lists about 130,000 clones, 80% of them with a count of one. About 2.6% of the sample is held by the ten biggest clonotypes.

CDR1 and CDR2 are read off the germline V gene as MDHEN and SYDVKM. Measured from the cysteine to the phenylalanine, the CDR3 is 13 residues long. CDR3 DNA only is kept here, 39 bases in frame from base 1. V and J lose 6 bases and 0 bases, and a span of 6 bases separates them. The cohort consisted of 600 to 750 healthy bone marrow donors. At the time of sampling, all cohort members were nominally healthy, though unrecorded immune exposures were likely present. The donor was CMV seronegative and belonged to the group of over 300 seronegative cohort members. A peripheral blood sample was provided by each donor, and peripheral blood mononuclear cells were used for TCR beta sequencing. The Qiagen DNeasy Blood Extraction Kit was used to extract genomic DNA from the blood cell samples.

Specimen: PBMCs. Recombination connected TRBV28 to TRBJ1-5; there is no confident call for the D gene. The receptor comes from a young man in good health and CMV-seronegative. The CDR3 in this case is CASSISSNQPQHF. In nucleotides, the sequence is TGTGCCAGCAGCATCAGTAGCAATCAGCCCCAGCATTTT.